Below, 32 T cell receptor beta chains from the same sample are listed, as sequenced in a study of shared clonotypes between healthy human individuals. TCRdb's table, derived via immunoSEQ multiplex PCR, lists solely in-frame clones and lacks some. Of some 1,900,000 clones listed, about 95% were seen once; the top ten hold approximately 1%. Naive CD8 cells, CD45RO-negative and positively selected for CCR7, excluded terminally differentiated effector memory CD45RA+ cells. Sequences were obtained from naive CD8+ T cells sorted from blood. All receptors come from a man between 18 and 29 years old in good health.

To note about this clone: The sample contains more than one DNA sequence encoding this CDR3. This chain joins TRBV27 and TRBJ2-7; 9 bases match TRBD1. V lost 6 bases, J lost 3 bases, and 9 bases stayed unmatched. The length of the CDR3 is 15 residues. The germline CDR1 and CDR2 sequences are MNHEY and SMNVEV (reference sequence). CDR3 in DNA: TGTGCCAGCAGCCTATCCGGGACAGGGTTCTACGAGCAGTACTTC. Translated: CASSLSGTGFYEQYF.

This sequence joins TRBV5-6 and TRBJ2-7, with a tentative D call TRBD1 (6 bases). Trimming cost V 5 bases and J 1 base, with 13 bases left between them. CDR3 size: 14 residues. The germline V gene has CDR1 SGHDT and CDR2 YYEEEE. CDR3 in amino acids: CASREQGQSYEQYF. The CDR3 region has the DNA TGTGCCAGCAGGGAACAGGGCCAATCCTACGAGCAGTACTTC.

The gene calls are TRBV19 and TRBJ2-5, with TRBD2 identical over 10 bases. V trimming: 0 bases; J trimming: 5 bases; junction bases outside the gene matches: 0. The CDR3 is 14 amino acids. Per the germline V gene, CDR1 is LNHDA and CDR2 is SQIVND (reference sequence). CDR3 DNA: TGTGCCAGTAGTATAGAGGGACTAGCGGAGACCCAGTACTTC. It specifies CASSIEGLAETQYF. Supplemented by reference TRBV19 and TRBJ2-5, the full variable domain reads DGGITQSPKYLFRKEGQNVTLSCEQNLNHDAMYWYRQDPGQGLRLIYYSQIVNDFQKGDIAEGYSVSREKKESFPLTVTSAQKNPTAFYLCASSIEGLAETQYFGPGTRLLVL.

This clone was recorded a few times. The chain is built from TRBV27 and TRBJ1-2; 7 bases are shared with TRBD1. Germline CDR1 reads MNHEY; CDR2 reads SMNVEV (reference sequence). V gave up 4 bases and J gave up 2 bases; unmatched junction bases: 10. There are 16 residues in the CDR3. CDR3 sequence: CASSSATGPQNYGYTF. Written as DNA, the CDR3 is TGTGCCAGCAGTTCCGCGACAGGGCCACAAAACTATGGCTACACCTTC.

About this clone: This CDR3 is also generated by other DNA sequences in the sample. CDR3 bases: TGTGCCAGCTCACCACCATTGAACACTGAAGCTTTCTTT. Translation gives CASSPPLNTEAFF. The chain has TRBV18 and TRBJ1-1; D remains ambiguous. The germline V and J ends were trimmed by 0 bases and 0 bases, with 2 bases remaining between them. Germline V gene sequence: CDR1 KGHSH, CDR2 LQKENI. CDR3 size: 13 residues.

V gene TRBV29-1 combines with J gene TRBJ2-1; the D gene is possibly TRBD1 (6 bases). The CDR3 totals 15 residues. V lost 0 bases and J lost 7, with 16 bases in between. In germline, CDR1 is SQVTM, CDR2 ANQGSEA. CDR3 coding DNA: TGCAGCGTTGAAGATCCGCAGGGGAATGGGAATGAGCAGTTCTTC. It codes for CSVEDPQGNGNEQFF.

The chain recombines TRBV19 with TRBJ2-2; D gene unclear. The ends were cut back, 3 bases at V and 4 bases at J, with 12 bases in the middle. This CDR3 spans 15 amino acids. The germline V gene encodes CDR1 LNHDA and CDR2 SQIVND (reference sequence). DNA for the CDR3: TGTGCCAGTAGTATCAGTGGTGGGCCCACCGGGGAGCTGTTTTTT. This translates into CASSISGGPTGELFF.

Concerning this clone: Other DNA sequences from this sample encode an identical CDR3 as well. The CDR3 nucleotides read TGTGCCAGCAGTTACGGGACAGGGAGGACTGAAGCTTTCTTT. Protein sequence: CASSYGTGRTEAFF. The rearrangement links TRBV6-5 to TRBJ1-1, with 9 positions matching TRBD1. Losses at the gene ends were 2 bases for V and 5 bases for J; bases not matched to a gene: 3. The length of the CDR3 is 14 residues. Germline CDR1 MNHEY, CDR2 SVGAGI.

The V call is TRBV13, the J call TRBJ2-3; D uncertain. Germline V gene lookup returns CDR1 PRHDT and CDR2 FYEKMQ (reference sequence). Trimming removed 2 bases from V and 2 bases from J, with 11 bases in between. CDR3 length: 15 residues. The CDR3 nucleotides read TGTGCCAGCAGCTTAACCCAGTGGGACACAGATACGCAGTATTTT. It is translated as CASSLTQWDTDTQYF.

The chain recombines TRBV18 with TRBJ1-4; possible D gene TRBD1, 5 bases. Trimming left V 3 bases short and J 8 bases short, with 16 bases between. The CDR3 totals 15 residues. CDR1 and CDR2 from the germline V gene are KGHSH and LQKENI. In DNA form, the CDR3 reads TGTGCCAGCTCACCTATGGGGCAGGAATGGGAAAAACTGTTTTTT. Translation: CASSPMGQEWEKLFF.

In DNA form, the CDR3 reads TGCGCCAGCAGCCAAGATACTTCCCAGGGGCGGTATGAGACCCAGTACTTC. Encoded protein: CASSQDTSQGRYETQYF. The chain is built from TRBV4-1 and TRBJ2-5, with D possibly matching TRBD1 (6 bases). This CDR3 has 17 amino acids. Trimming stripped 0 bases from V and 5 bases from J, with 19 bases between. CDR1 is MGHRA and CDR2 is YSYEKL in the germline V gene.

Note on this clone: The sample holds other DNA sequences that translate to the same CDR3. The chain couples TRBV2 to TRBJ1-5, with unresolved D. Germline lookup yields CDR1 SNHLY and CDR2 FYNNEI. V lost 4 bases to trimming and J lost 0 bases, with 7 bases between them. This CDR3 has 14 residues. The CDR3: CASSAGDSNQPQHF. As DNA, the CDR3 is TGTGCCAGCAGTGCTGGGGATAGCAATCAGCCCCAGCATTTT.

This clone was found once. CDR3 sequence reads: CASSGPDRNSYEQYF. CDR3 coding DNA: TGTGCCAGCAGTGGACCAGACAGGAACTCCTACGAGCAGTACTTC. V and J are TRBV2 and TRBJ2-7, with a weak D call TRBD1 (6 bases). Germline V CDR1 and CDR2: SNHLY, FYNNEI. V lost 4 bases and J 0 bases, leaving 13 bases between the germline ends. CDR3 length: 15 residues.

The V call is TRBV29-1, the J call TRBJ1-3, with D unresolved. V lost 6 bases and J lost 0, with 9 bases in between. The V gene's germline CDR1 is SQVTM and CDR2 ANQGSEA. The CDR3 runs 13 residues. CDR3 sequence reads: CSVRADSGNTIYF. The CDR3 nucleotides are TGCAGCGTCAGAGCTGACTCTGGAAACACCATATATTTT.

This clone came up once. This sequence joins TRBV28 and TRBJ2-7; the D gene is possibly TRBD1 (5 bases). The CDR3 length is 13 residues. Germline assignment: CDR1 MDHEN and CDR2 SYDVKM. V gave up 10 bases and J gave up 0 bases, with 13 bases separating them. CDR3 nucleotide sequence: TGTGCCATCTCGAGACAGACCTCCTACGAGCAGTACTTC. It codes for CAISRQTSYEQYF.

The chain couples TRBV4-3 to TRBJ2-7; perhaps TRBD2 as D (6 bases). CDR1 is LGHNA and CDR2 is YSLEER in the germline V gene. Trimming removed 2 bases from V and 4 bases from J, with 15 bases in between. The CDR3 contains 15 residues. CDR3 amino acids: CASSQSGRGRYEQYF. The DNA for the CDR3 is TGCGCCAGCAGCCAATCGGGGCGGGGCAGGTACGAGCAGTACTTC.

The chain uses TRBV4-1 and TRBJ2-7; D is perhaps TRBD1 (5 bases). Germline values: CDR1 MGHRA, CDR2 YSYEKL. Trimming cost V 0 bases and J 7 bases, with 16 bases left between them. This CDR3 has 15 residues. CDR3 in amino acids: CASSQDRIGVWEQYF. The CDR3 DNA reads TGCGCCAGCAGCCAAGATAGGATAGGGGTTTGGGAGCAGTACTTC.

The V call is TRBV28, the J call TRBJ1-6, with D possibly matching TRBD1 (5 bases). Between the trimmed V and J ends, which lost 8 bases and 5 bases, there was a span of 13 bases. This CDR3 has 14 residues. Per the germline V gene, CDR1 is MDHEN and CDR2 is SYDVKM. CDR3 sequence reads: CASLQGFDNSPLHF. DNA of the CDR3: TGTGCCAGCCTCCAGGGTTTCGATAATTCACCCCTCCACTTT.

The table lists this clone with a count of one. The chain employs TRBV9 and TRBJ2-1; 7 bases map to TRBD2. Per germline, CDR1 SGDLS and CDR2 YYNGEE. This CDR3 comprises 12 residues. The V gene end was trimmed by 6 bases and the J gene end by 3 bases; junction bases not matched to a gene: 0. The CDR3 loop is CASTSGYNEQFF. As DNA, the CDR3 is TGTGCCAGCACTAGCGGCTACAATGAGCAGTTCTTC.

This rearrangement joins TRBV4-1 to TRBJ1-1; weak D call: TRBD1 (5 bases). This CDR3 spans 13 amino acids. Looked up from germline, CDR1 is MGHRA and CDR2 is YSYEKL. With 4 bases removed from V and 4 bases from J, the gap between germline ends came to 10 bases. CDR3 DNA sequence: TGCGCCAGCAGCCGGTCGGGGGGCACTGAAGCTTTCTTT. Amino acids: CASSRSGGTEAFF.

The chain recombines TRBV28 with TRBJ1-5, with D maybe TRBD1 (5 bases). Trimming stripped 0 bases from V and 7 bases from J, with 7 bases between. The CDR3 contains 13 residues. Germline loops: CDR1 MDHEN, CDR2 SYDVKM. The CDR3 here is CASSLWEGQPQHF. As DNA, the CDR3 is TGTGCCAGCAGTTTATGGGAGGGGCAGCCCCAGCATTTT. The full variable domain, its missing parts supplied by reference TRBV28 and TRBJ1-5, is DVKVTQSSRYLVKRTGEKVFLECVQDMDHENMFWYRQDPGLGLRLIYFSYDVKMKEKGDIPEGYSVSREKKERFSLILESASTNQTSMYLCASSLWEGQPQHFGDGTRLSIL.

The chain joins TRBV9 to TRBJ2-5; 8 bases are shared with TRBD2. Germline lookup yields CDR1 SGDLS and CDR2 YYNGEE. CDR3 length equals 13 residues. Trimming took 4 bases from V and 5 from J; bases not matched to a gene: 4. CDR3: CASSPGTSETQYF. The CDR3 DNA reads as TGTGCCAGCAGCCCCGGGACTAGTGAGACCCAGTACTTC. Drawing the rest from reference TRBV9 and TRBJ2-5, the complete variable domain is DSGVTQTPKHLITATGQRVTLRCSPRSGDLSVYWYQQSLDQGLQFLIQYYNGEERAKGNILERFSAQQFPDLHSELNLSSLELGDSALYFCASSPGTSETQYFGPGTRLLVL.

The gene calls are TRBV6-5 and TRBJ1-5, with D possibly TRBD1 on 5 matching bases. V was shortened by 5 bases and J by 6 bases, with 14 bases between the two germline ends. This CDR3 contains 14 residues. Germline V gene lookup returns CDR1 MNHEY and CDR2 SVGAGI. The CDR3 DNA reads as TGTGCCAGCAGTAATACAGGTTCGAGTCAGCCCCAGCATTTT. Its translation: CASSNTGSSQPQHF.

This chain links TRBV14 with TRBJ2-7; 10 bases agree with TRBD1. The germline gives CDR1 SGHDN, CDR2 FVKESK. The CDR3 extends over 15 amino acids. V shed 4 bases, J shed 4 bases, and the junction held 7 bases outside the gene matches. The CDR3 protein is CASSLRDRGWYEQYF. CDR3 bases: TGTGCCAGCAGCCTCCGGGACAGGGGTTGGTACGAGCAGTACTTC. Supplemented by reference TRBV14 and TRBJ2-7, the full variable domain reads EAGVTQFPSHSVIEKGQTVTLRCDPISGHDNLYWYRRVMGKEIKFLLHFVKESKQDESGMPNNRFLAERTGGTYSTLKVQPAELEDSGVYFCASSLRDRGWYEQYFGPGTRLTVT.

This clone was recorded once. The rearrangement joins TRBV7-9 to TRBJ1-1; unclear D gene. V lost 4 bases and J 11 bases, leaving 14 bases between the germline ends. Germline CDR1 is SEHNR and CDR2 is FQNEAQ (reference sequence). CDR3 length equals 12 residues. The CDR3 region is CASSSPGEQAFF. The DNA of the CDR3 is TGTGCCAGCAGCTCCCCAGGAGAACAGGCTTTCTTT.

The gene calls are TRBV4-1 and TRBJ2-7; tentatively, D is TRBD1 or TRBD2 (6 bases each). Trimming took off 2 bases at V and 3 bases at J, with 23 bases between the two ends. Germline lookup yields CDR1 MGHRA and CDR2 YSYEKL. CDR3 length: 18 residues. The CDR3 region has the DNA TGCGCCAGCAGCCAAAATTTGGAGGGGGAACAGGCTCTCTACGAGCAGTACTTC. Translating it yields CASSQNLEGEQALYEQYF.

This chain uses TRBV7-6 with TRBJ2-7; possibly TRBD2 for D (6 bases). The CDR3 sequence is 14 residues long. Trimming removed 5 bases from V and 2 bases from J, with 13 bases in between. Germline-derived CDR1 and CDR2 are SGHVS and FNYEAQ. This CDR3 is CASSPGTLAYEQYF. As DNA, the CDR3 is TGTGCCAGCAGCCCTGGGACTTTGGCCTACGAGCAGTACTTC. Using reference TRBV7-6 and TRBJ2-7 for the parts outside the CDR3, the full variable domain is GAGVSQSPRYKVTKRGQDVALRCDPISGHVSLYWYRQALGQGPEFLTYFNYEAQQDKSGLPNDRFSAERPEGSISTLTIQRTEQRDSAMYRCASSPGTLAYEQYFGPGTRLTVT.

This chain links TRBV28 with TRBJ1-1, with TRBD1 matching 7 bases. The CDR3 runs 16 residues. The V gene's germline CDR1 is MDHEN and CDR2 SYDVKM. With V trimmed by 7 bases and J by 6 bases, 17 bases remained unmatched. CDR3 amino acids: CASTGLGDRGLSEAFF. The CDR3 coding sequence is TGTGCCAGCACCGGACTAGGGGATAGGGGGCTTTCTGAAGCTTTCTTT.

About this clone itself: Other nucleotide sequences from this sample produce the same CDR3. V usage is TRBV5-6 and J usage is TRBJ2-7; possible D gene TRBD2, 7 bases. CDR3 length: 14 amino acids. Trimming stripped 0 bases from V and 3 bases from J, with 10 bases between. Germline V gene data show CDR1 as SGHDT and CDR2 as YYEEEE. CDR3 amino acids: CASSLEGGHYEQYF. The CDR3 coding sequence is TGTGCCAGCAGCTTGGAGGGGGGGCACTACGAGCAGTACTTC.

The chain links TRBV29-1 to TRBJ2-5; maybe TRBD1 (6 bases). The V gene lost 7 bases and the J gene lost 5 bases, with 17 bases spanning the gap. The germline V gene encodes CDR1 SQVTM and CDR2 ANQGSEA. The CDR3 length is 13 residues. The CDR3 here is CSAGSPQGETQYF. The CDR3 bases are TGCAGCGCCGGAAGTCCACAGGGCGAGACCCAGTACTTC.

This clone was seen a single time. The chain links TRBV5-4 to TRBJ1-1, with D maybe TRBD1 (6 bases). Germline V lookup: CDR1 SGHNT, CDR2 YYREEE (reference sequence). Trimming removed 5 bases from V and 7 bases from J, with 15 bases in between. CDR3 length: 13 residues. CDR3 bases: TGTGCCAGCAGTCCAACAGGGCTGGGTGAAGCTTTCTTT. Amino acid sequence: CASSPTGLGEAFF.

The chain joins TRBV27 to TRBJ2-5; D is possibly TRBD2 (6 bases). Germline V lookup: CDR1 MNHEY, CDR2 SMNVEV (reference sequence). Between the trimmed V and J ends, which lost 4 bases and 4 bases, there was a span of 16 bases. The CDR3 is 15 amino acids. The CDR3 is CASSWVGLGGETQYF. The CDR3 nucleotides read TGTGCCAGCAGTTGGGTCGGACTGGGGGGAGAGACCCAGTACTTC.